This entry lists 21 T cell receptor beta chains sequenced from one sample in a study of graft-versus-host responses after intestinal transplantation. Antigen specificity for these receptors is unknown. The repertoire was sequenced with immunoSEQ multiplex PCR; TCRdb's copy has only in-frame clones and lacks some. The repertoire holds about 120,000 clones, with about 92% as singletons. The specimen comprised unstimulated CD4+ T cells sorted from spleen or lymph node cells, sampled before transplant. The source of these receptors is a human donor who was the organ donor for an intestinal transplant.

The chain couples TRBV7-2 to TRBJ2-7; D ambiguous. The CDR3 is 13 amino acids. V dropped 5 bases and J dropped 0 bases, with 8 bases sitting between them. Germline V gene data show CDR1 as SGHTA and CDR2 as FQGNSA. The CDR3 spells CASSTQSSYEQYF. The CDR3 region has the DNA TGTGCCAGCAGCACCCAATCCTCCTACGAGCAGTACTTC.

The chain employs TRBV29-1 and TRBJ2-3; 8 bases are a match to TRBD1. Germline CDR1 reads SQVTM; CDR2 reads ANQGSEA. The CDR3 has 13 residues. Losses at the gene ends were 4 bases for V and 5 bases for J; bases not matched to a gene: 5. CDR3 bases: TGCAGCGTTGTGGGCAGGGGGCGAGATACGCAGTATTTT. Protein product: CSVVGRGRDTQYF.

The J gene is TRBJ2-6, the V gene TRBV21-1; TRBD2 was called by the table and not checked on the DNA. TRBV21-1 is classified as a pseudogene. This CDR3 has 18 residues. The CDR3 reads CASSKVRRLRLGANVLTF. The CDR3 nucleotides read TGTGCCAGCAGCAAAGTTCGTAGGTTGCGGTTGGGGGCCAACGTCCTGACTTTC.

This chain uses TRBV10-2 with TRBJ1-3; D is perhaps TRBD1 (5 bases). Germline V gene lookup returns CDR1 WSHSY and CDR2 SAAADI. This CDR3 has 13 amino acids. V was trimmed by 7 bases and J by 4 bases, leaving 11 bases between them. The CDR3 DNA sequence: TGCGCCAGCATCGGGACGTTGGGAAACACCATATATTTT. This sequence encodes CASIGTLGNTIYF.

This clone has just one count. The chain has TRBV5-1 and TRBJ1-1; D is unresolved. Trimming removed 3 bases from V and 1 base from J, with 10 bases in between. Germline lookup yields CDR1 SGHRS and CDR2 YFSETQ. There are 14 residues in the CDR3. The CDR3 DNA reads TGCGCCAGCAGCTGGGCCGTAGAGAACACTGAAGCTTTCTTT. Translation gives CASSWAVENTEAFF. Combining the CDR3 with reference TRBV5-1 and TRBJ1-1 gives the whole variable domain KAGVTQTPRYLIKTRGQQVTLSCSPISGHRSVSWYQQTPGQGLQFLFEYFSETQRNKGNFPGRFSGRQFSNSRSEMNVSTLELGDSALYLCASSWAVENTEAFFGQGTRLTVV.

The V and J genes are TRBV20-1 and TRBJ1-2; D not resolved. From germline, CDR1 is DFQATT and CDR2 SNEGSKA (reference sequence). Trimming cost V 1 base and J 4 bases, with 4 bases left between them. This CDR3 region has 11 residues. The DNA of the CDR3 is TGCAGTGCTAGAGGGGGCTATGGCTACACCTTC. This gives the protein CSARGGYGYTF.

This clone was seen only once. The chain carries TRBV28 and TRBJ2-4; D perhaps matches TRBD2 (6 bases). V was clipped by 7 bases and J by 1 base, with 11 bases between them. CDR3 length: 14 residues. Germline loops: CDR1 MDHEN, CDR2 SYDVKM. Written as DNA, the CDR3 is TGTGCCAGCATTGAAAGCGGGGCCAAAAACATTCAGTACTTC. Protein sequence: CASIESGAKNIQYF.

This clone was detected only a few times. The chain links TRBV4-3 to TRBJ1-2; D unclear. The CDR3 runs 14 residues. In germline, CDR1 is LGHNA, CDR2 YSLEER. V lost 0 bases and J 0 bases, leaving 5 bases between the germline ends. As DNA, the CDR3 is TGCGCCAGCAGCCAAGATGCGGCTAACTATGGCTACACCTTC. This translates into CASSQDAANYGYTF.

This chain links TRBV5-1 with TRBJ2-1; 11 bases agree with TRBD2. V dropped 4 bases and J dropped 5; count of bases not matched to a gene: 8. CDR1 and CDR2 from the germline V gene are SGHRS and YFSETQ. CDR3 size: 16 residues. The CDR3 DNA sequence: TGCGCCAGCAGCCCCGCTAGCGGGAGGTACAACAATGAGCAGTTCTTC. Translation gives CASSPASGRYNNEQFF.

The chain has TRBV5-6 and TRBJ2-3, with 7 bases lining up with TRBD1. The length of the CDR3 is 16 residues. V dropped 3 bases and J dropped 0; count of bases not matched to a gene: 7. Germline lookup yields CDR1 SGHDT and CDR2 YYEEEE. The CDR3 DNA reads TGTGCCAGCAGCTGGGACAGAGCTCAAAGCACAGATACGCAGTATTTT. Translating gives CASSWDRAQSTDTQYF.

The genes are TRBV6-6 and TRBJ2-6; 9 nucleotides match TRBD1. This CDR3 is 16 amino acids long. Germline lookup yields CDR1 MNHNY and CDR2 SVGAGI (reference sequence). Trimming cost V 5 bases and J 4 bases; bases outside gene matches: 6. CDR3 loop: CASSPTGGAGANVLTF. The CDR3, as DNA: TGTGCCAGCAGTCCGACAGGGGGGGCAGGGGCCAACGTCCTGACTTTC.

CDR3 nucleotides: TGTGCCAGCAGCTTGGCCCGGACGGGGGATCAGCCCCAGCATTTT. This encodes CASSLARTGDQPQHF. V is TRBV5-6 and J is TRBJ1-5; D possibly corresponds to TRBD1 (5 bases). The CDR3 extends over 15 amino acids. The germline V gene has CDR1 SGHDT and CDR2 YYEEEE. Trimming left V 0 bases short and J 5 bases short, with 12 bases between.

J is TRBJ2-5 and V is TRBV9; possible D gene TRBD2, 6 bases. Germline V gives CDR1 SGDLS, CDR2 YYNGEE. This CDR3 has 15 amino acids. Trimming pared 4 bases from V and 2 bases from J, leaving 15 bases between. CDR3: CASSTPAAGQETQYF. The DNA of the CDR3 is TGTGCCAGCAGCACCCCCGCCGCGGGACAAGAGACCCAGTACTTC.

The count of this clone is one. CDR3 loop: CAWRPETSDYEQYF. The DNA for the CDR3 is TGTGCCTGGAGACCGGAAACTAGCGACTACGAGCAGTACTTC. This sequence joins TRBV30 and TRBJ2-7; TRBD2 matches 7 bases. This CDR3 region has 14 residues. With V trimmed by 3 bases and J by 3 bases, 8 bases remained unmatched. Per germline, CDR1 GTSNPN and CDR2 SVGIG (reference sequence).

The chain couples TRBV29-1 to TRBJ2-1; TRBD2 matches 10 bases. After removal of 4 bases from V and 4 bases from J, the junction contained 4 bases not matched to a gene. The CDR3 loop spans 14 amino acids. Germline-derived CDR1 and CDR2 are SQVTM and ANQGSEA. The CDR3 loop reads CSVVLAGGYNEQFF. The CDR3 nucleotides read TGCAGCGTTGTGTTAGCGGGAGGTTACAATGAGCAGTTCTTC.

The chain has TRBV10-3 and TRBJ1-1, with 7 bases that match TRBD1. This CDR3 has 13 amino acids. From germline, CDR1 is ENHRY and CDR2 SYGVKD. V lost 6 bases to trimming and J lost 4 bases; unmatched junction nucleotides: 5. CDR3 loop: CAIRQGSGTEAFF. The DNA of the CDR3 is TGTGCCATCAGACAGGGGAGTGGCACTGAAGCTTTCTTT.

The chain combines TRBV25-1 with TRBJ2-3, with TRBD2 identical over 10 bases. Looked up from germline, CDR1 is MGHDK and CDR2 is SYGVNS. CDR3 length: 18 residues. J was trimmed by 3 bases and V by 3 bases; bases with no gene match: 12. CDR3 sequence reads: CASSDSLSGGLWTDTQYF. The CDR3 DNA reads TGTGCCAGCAGTGATTCCCTTAGCGGGGGGCTTTGGACAGATACGCAGTATTTT.

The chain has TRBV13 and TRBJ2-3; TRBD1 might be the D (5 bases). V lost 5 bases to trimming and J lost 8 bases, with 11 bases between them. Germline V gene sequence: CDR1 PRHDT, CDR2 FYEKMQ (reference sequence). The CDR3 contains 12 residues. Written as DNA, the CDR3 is TGTGCCAGCAGCCAAGGGGTGGGTACGCAGTATTTT. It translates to CASSQGVGTQYF.

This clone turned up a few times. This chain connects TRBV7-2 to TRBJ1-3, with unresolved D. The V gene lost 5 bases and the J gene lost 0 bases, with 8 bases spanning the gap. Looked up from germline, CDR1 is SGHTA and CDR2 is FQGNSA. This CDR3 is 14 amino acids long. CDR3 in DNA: TGTGCCAGCAGCCCGTCGAACTCTGGAAACACCATATATTTT. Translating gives CASSPSNSGNTIYF.

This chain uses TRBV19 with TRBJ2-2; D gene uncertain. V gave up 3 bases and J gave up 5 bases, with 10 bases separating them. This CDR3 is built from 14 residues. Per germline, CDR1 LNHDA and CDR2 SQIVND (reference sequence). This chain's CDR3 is CASSIRSRTGELFF. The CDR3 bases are TGTGCCAGTAGTATTCGGTCGCGGACCGGGGAGCTGTTTTTT.

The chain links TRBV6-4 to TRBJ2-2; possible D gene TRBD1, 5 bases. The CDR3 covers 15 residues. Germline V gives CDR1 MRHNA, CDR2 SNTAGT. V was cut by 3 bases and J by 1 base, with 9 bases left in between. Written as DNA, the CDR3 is TGTGCCAGCAGTGATCAAACAGGGAACACCGGGGAGCTGTTTTTT. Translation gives CASSDQTGNTGELFF.